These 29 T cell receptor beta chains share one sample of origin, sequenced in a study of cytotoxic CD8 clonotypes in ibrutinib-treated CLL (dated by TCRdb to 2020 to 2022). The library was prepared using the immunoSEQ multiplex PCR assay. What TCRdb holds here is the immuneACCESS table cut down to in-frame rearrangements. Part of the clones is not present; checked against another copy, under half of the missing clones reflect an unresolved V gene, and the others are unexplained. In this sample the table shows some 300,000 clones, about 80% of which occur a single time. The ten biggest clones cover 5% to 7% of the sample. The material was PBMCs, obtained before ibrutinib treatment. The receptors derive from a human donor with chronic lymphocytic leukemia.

Written as DNA, the CDR3 is TGTGCCAGCAGTGAAGTCGGCAGGTACGAGCAGTACTTC. This sequence encodes CASSEVGRYEQYF. J is TRBJ2-7 and V is TRBV2; no firm D call. This CDR3 contains 13 residues. CDR1 SNHLY and CDR2 FYNNEI come from the germline V gene. Trimming pared 1 base from V and 4 bases from J, leaving 8 bases between.

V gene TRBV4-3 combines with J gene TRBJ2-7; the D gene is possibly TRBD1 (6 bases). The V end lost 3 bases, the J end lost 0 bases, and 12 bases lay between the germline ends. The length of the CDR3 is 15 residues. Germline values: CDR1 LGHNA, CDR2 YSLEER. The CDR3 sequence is CASSQDSSLSYEQYF. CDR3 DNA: TGCGCCAGCAGCCAGGACAGTTCCCTCTCCTACGAGCAGTACTTC.

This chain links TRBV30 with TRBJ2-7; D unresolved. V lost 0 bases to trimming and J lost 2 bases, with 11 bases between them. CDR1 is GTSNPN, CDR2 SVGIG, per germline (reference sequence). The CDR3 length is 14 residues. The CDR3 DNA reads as TGTGCCTGGAGTGTCAGAATAATACCCTACGAGCAGTACTTC. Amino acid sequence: CAWSVRIIPYEQYF.

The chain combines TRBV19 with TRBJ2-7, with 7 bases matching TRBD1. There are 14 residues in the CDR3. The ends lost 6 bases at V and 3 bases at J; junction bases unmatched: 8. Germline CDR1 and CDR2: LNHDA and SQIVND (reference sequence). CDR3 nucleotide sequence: TGTGCCAGTAGAGACCGGGACAGAGACTACGAGCAGTACTTC. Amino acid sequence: CASRDRDRDYEQYF.

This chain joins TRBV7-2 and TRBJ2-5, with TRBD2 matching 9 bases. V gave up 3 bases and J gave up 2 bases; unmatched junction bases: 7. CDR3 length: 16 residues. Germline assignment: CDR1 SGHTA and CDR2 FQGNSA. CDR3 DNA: TGTGCCAGCAGCTTTCCCGGGACTAGCAGTCAAGAGACCCAGTACTTC. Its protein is CASSFPGTSSQETQYF.

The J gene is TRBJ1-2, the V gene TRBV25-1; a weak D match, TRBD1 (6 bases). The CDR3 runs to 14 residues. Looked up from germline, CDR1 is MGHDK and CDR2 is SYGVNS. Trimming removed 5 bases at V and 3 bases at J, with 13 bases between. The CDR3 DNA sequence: TGTGCCAGCAGTCCGGCGGGGGGCGACTATGGCTACACCTTC. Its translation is CASSPAGGDYGYTF.

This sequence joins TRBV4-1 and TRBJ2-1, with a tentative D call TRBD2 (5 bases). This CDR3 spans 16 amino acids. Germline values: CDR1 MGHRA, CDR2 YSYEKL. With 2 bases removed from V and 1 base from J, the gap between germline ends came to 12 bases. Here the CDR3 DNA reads TGCGCCAGCAGCCAACTGGACTTATTGTCCTACAATGAGCAGTTCTTC. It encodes CASSQLDLLSYNEQFF.

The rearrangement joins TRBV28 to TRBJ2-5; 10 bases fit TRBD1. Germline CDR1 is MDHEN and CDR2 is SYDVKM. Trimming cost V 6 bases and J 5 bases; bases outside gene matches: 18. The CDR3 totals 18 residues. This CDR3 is CASSQMGRQGAARETQYF. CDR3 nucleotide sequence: TGTGCCAGCAGCCAAATGGGGCGACAGGGGGCCGCCAGGGAGACCCAGTACTTC.

The CDR3 loop is CASSGQGVETQYF. The CDR3 DNA follows: TGTGCCAGCAGCGGACAGGGGGTTGAGACCCAGTACTTC. The chain couples TRBV9 to TRBJ2-5; TRBD1 matches at 9 bases. J was trimmed by 5 bases and V by 3 bases; bases with no gene match: 2. The germline CDR1 and CDR2 sequences are SGDLS and YYNGEE. The CDR3 loop spans 13 amino acids.

In DNA, the CDR3 is TGTGCCACCCTCCCAGGACAGGACCGACCAGATACGCAGTATTTT. Protein product: CATLPGQDRPDTQYF. The chain joins TRBV15 to TRBJ2-3, with 7 bases matching TRBD1. Germline V gene lookup returns CDR1 LNHNV and CDR2 YYDKDF (reference sequence). CDR3 length equals 15 residues. V dropped 8 bases and J dropped 4; count of bases not matched to a gene: 12. The variable domain in full, completed from reference TRBV15 and TRBJ2-3, reads DAMVIQNPRYQVTQFGKPVTLSCSQTLNHNVMYWYQQKSSQAPKLLFHYYDKDFNNEADTPDNFQSRRPNTSFCFLDIRSPGLGDTAMYLCATLPGQDRPDTQYFGPGTRLTVL.

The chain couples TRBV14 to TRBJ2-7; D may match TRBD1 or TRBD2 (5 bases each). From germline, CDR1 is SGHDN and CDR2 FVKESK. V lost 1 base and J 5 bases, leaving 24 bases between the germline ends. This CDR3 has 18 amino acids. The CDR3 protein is CASSQVSQKFGTFDEQYF. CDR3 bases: TGTGCCAGCAGCCAAGTTTCTCAGAAATTCGGGACCTTCGACGAGCAGTACTTC.

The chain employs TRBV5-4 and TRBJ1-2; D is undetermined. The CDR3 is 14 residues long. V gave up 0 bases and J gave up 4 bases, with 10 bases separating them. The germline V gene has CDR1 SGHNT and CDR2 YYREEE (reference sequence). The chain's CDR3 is CASSLEQHTYGYTF. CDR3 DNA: TGTGCCAGCAGCTTGGAACAACACACCTATGGCTACACCTTC.

CDR3 in amino acids: CASSQFWGQPYEQYF. The CDR3 DNA reads TGCGCCAGCAGCCAATTCTGGGGGCAACCCTACGAGCAGTACTTC. V usage is TRBV4-1 and J usage is TRBJ2-7; TRBD1 is a possible D gene (6 bases). CDR1 is MGHRA and CDR2 is YSYEKL in the germline V gene. V was shortened by 2 bases and J by 2 bases, with 13 bases between the two germline ends. CDR3 size: 15 residues.

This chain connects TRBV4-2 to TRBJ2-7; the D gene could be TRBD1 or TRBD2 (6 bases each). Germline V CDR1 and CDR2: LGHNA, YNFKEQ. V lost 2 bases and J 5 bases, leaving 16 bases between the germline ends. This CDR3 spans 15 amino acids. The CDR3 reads CASSQIWGARDEQYF. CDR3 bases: TGTGCCAGCAGCCAAATATGGGGGGCGCGGGACGAGCAGTACTTC.

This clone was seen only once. In DNA, the CDR3 is TGCGCCAGCAGCTTGATGGGGGCTAGAGAGACCCAGTACTTC. Encoded protein: CASSLMGARETQYF. The chain links TRBV5-1 to TRBJ2-5; a possible D gene is TRBD1 (6 bases). CDR3 size: 14 residues. The V gene's germline CDR1 is SGHRS and CDR2 YFSETQ. Trimming left V 1 base short and J 4 bases short, with 11 bases between.

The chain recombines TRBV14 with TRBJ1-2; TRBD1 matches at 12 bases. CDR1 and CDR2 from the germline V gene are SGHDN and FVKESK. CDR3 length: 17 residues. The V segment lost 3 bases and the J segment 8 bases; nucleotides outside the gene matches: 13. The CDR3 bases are TGTGCCAGCAGCCATGCGGGACAGGGGGCTTCCTTTTTCGGCTACACCTTC. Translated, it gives CASSHAGQGASFFGYTF.

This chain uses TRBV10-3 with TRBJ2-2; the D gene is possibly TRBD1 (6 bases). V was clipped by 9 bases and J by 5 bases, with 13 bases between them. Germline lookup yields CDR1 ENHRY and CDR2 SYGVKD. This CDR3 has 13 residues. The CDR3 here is CAIRDIRTGELFF. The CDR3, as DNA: TGTGCCATTAGGGACATTCGGACCGGGGAGCTGTTTTTT.

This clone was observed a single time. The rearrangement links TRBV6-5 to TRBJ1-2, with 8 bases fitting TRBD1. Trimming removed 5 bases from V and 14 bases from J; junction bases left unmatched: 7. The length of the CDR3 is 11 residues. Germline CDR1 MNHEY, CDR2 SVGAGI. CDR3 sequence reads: CASSNGQGETF. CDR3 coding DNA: TGTGCCAGCAGTAATGGACAGGGTGAGACCTTC.

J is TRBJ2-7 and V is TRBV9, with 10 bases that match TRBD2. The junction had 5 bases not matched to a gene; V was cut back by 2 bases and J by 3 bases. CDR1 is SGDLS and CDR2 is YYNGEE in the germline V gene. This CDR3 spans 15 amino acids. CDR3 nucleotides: TGTGCCAGCAGCGTCTCTAGCGGGAGTATCTACGAGCAGTACTTC. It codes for CASSVSSGSIYEQYF.

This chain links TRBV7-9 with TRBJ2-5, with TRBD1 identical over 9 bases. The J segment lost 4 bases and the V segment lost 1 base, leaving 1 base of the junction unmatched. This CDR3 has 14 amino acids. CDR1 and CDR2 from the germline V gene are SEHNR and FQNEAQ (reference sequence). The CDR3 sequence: CASSLDRGLETQYF. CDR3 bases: TGTGCCAGCAGCTTAGACAGGGGGCTAGAGACCCAGTACTTC.

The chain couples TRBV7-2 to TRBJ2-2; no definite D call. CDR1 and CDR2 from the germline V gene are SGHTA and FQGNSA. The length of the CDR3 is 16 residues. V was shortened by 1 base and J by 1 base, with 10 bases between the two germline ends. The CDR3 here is CASSLEGRENTGELFF. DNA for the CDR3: TGTGCCAGCAGCTTAGAGGGTAGGGAGAACACCGGGGAGCTGTTTTTT. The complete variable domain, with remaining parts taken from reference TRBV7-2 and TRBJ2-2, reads GAGVSQSPSNKVTEKGKDVELRCDPISGHTALYWYRQSLGQGLEFLIYFQGNSAPDKSGLPSDRFSAERTGGSVSTLTIQRTQQEDSAVYLCASSLEGRENTGELFFGEGSRLTVL.

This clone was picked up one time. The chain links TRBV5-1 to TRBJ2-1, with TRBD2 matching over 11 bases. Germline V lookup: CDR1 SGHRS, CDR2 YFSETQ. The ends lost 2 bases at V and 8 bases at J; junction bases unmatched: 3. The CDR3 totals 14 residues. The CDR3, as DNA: TGCGCCAGCAGCTTTAGCGGGAGGGGCGATGAGCAGTTCTTC. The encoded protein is CASSFSGRGDEQFF. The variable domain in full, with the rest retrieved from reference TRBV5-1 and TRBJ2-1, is KAGVTQTPRYLIKTRGQQVTLSCSPISGHRSVSWYQQTPGQGLQFLFEYFSETQRNKGNFPGRFSGRQFSNSRSEMNVSTLELGDSALYLCASSFSGRGDEQFFGPGTRLTVL.

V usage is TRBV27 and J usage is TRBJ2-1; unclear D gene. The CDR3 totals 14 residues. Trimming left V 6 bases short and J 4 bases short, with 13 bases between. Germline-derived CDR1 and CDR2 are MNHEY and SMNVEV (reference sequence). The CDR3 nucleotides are TGTGCCAGCAGACACCCCCCGAGATACAATGAGCAGTTCTTC. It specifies CASRHPPRYNEQFF.

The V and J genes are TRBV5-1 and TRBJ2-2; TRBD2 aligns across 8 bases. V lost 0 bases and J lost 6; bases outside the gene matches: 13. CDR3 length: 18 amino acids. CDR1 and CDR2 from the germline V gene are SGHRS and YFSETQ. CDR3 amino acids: CASSLAGLAGRSAGELFF. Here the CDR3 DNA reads TGCGCCAGCAGCTTGGCCGGACTAGCAGGAAGGTCGGCCGGGGAGCTGTTTTTT.

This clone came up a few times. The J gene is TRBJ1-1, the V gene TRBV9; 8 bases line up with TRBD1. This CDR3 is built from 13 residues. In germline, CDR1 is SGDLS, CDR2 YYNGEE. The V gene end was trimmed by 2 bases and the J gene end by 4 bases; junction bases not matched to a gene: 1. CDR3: CASSVDRGTEAFF. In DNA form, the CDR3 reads TGTGCCAGCAGCGTTGACAGGGGCACTGAAGCTTTCTTT. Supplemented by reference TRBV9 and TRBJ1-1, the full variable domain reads DSGVTQTPKHLITATGQRVTLRCSPRSGDLSVYWYQQSLDQGLQFLIQYYNGEERAKGNILERFSAQQFPDLHSELNLSSLELGDSALYFCASSVDRGTEAFFGQGTRLTVV.

CDR3 nucleotides: TGTGCCAGCATGAACTCAGGGGATCGACGAAATCAGCCCCAGCATTTT. This sequence encodes CASMNSGDRRNQPQHF. The chain uses TRBV28 and TRBJ1-5, with D perhaps TRBD1 (6 bases). CDR1 is MDHEN and CDR2 is SYDVKM in the germline V gene. V was clipped by 7 bases and J by 4 bases, with 20 bases between them. The CDR3 is 16 amino acids.

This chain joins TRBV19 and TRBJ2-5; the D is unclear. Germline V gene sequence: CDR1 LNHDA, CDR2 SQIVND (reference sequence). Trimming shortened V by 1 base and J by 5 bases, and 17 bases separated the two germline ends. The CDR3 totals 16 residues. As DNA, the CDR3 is TGTGCCAGTAGTATAGGTGTCAGTGGGGTAGTGGAGACCCAGTACTTC. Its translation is CASSIGVSGVVETQYF.

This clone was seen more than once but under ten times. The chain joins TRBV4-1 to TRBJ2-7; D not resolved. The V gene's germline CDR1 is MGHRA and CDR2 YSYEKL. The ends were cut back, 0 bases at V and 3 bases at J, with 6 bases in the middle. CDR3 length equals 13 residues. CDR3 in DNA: TGCGCCAGCAGCCAAGACAGTCTCTACGAGCAGTACTTC. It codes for CASSQDSLYEQYF.

The CDR3: CASSFGADGYTF. CDR3 DNA: TGTGCCAGCAGTTTTGGGGCCGATGGCTACACCTTC. This chain uses TRBV28 with TRBJ1-2, with TRBD1 as a possible D gene (5 bases). Germline lookup yields CDR1 MDHEN and CDR2 SYDVKM. The V gene lost 3 bases and the J gene lost 6 bases, with 8 bases spanning the gap. The CDR3 is 12 residues long.